This passage covers 20 T cell receptor beta chains from one sample sequenced in a study of T cell repertoires in cytomegalovirus infection. One entry per CDR3 protein results from TCRdb running MiXCR on the reads. This sample has roughly 720,000 distinct CDR3 sequences, with 35% to 45% found just once. Sequencing was done on a sample of PBMCs. The origin of the receptors is a human donor in good health (CMV status not recorded). Some clones in this sample may be carry-over from other donors' samples.

The V gene is TRBV7-8, the J gene TRBJ2-1; 14 bases agree with TRBD2. The CDR3 length is 22 residues. The V gene end was trimmed by 5 bases and the J gene end by 2 bases; junction bases not matched to a gene: 20. Germline V gene sequence: CDR1 SGHVS, CDR2 FQNEAQ. CDR3 residues: CASSGTERRLAGGPVTYNEQFF. CDR3 DNA: TGTGCCAGCAGCGGAACGGAACGGCGACTAGCGGGGGGGCCTGTCACCTACAATGAGCAGTTCTTC.

The chain recombines TRBV5-6 with TRBJ2-5; D gene unclear. The CDR3 totals 12 residues. V was pared by 4 bases and J by 3 bases, with 7 bases between. CDR1 and CDR2 from the germline V gene are SGHDT and YYEEEE. This CDR3 is CASSAEEETQYF. The DNA for the CDR3 is TGTGCCAGCAGCGCCGAGGAAGAGACCCAGTACTTC.

This chain joins TRBV29-1 and TRBJ2-1; the match to TRBD2 covers 8 bases. J lost 2 bases, V lost 6 bases, and 6 bases had no gene match. The germline CDR1 and CDR2 sequences are SQVTM and ANQGSEA. The length of the CDR3 is 14 residues. In nucleotides, the CDR3 is TGCAGCGTACTAACTAGCGGAACCTACAATGAGCAGTTCTTC. Encoded protein: CSVLTSGTYNEQFF.

The chain recombines TRBV13 with TRBJ1-5; D is unclear. Germline V lookup: CDR1 PRHDT, CDR2 FYEKMQ (reference sequence). This CDR3 comprises 14 residues. Trimming cost V 6 bases and J 5 bases, with 14 bases left between them. In nucleotides, the CDR3 is TGTGCCAGCAGGGTAATGGGAACCGATCAGCCCCAGCATTTT. It encodes CASRVMGTDQPQHF. The complete variable domain, with remaining parts taken from reference TRBV13 and TRBJ1-5, reads AAGVIQSPRHLIKEKRETATLKCYPIPRHDTVYWYQQGPGQDPQFLISFYEKMQSDKGSIPDRFSAQQFSDYHSELNMSSLELGDSALYFCASRVMGTDQPQHFGDGTRLSIL.

Details on this clonotype: Because it lacks the conserved phenylalanine or tryptophan at the end, this CDR3 is likely a read error. The CDR3 is CSSGVSGANVLTL. CDR3 DNA: TGCAGCTCCGGCGTCTCTGGGGCCAACGTCCTGACTTTA. The rearrangement joins TRBV20-1 to TRBJ2-6, with D uncertain. From germline, CDR1 is DFQATT and CDR2 SNEGSKA (reference sequence). The CDR3 runs to 13 residues.

This clonotype was counted at least ten times. V gene TRBV7-2 combines with J gene TRBJ2-1; TRBD2 matches at 12 bases. Losses at the gene ends were 1 base for V and 9 bases for J; bases not matched to a gene: 10. The CDR3 is made up of 17 amino acids. The V gene's germline CDR1 is SGHTA and CDR2 FQGNSA. The DNA of the CDR3 is TGTGCCAGCAGCTTAGGTGGTTTGCTAGCGGGAGGGCCTGAGCAGTTCTTC. It translates to CASSLGGLLAGGPEQFF.

This clonotype occurred many times. V and J are TRBV7-8 and TRBJ2-1; 7 bases map to TRBD1. V was pared by 0 bases and J by 9 bases, with 8 bases of the junction left unmatched. Looked up from germline, CDR1 is SGHVS and CDR2 is FQNEAQ. CDR3 length: 15 amino acids. CDR3 sequence (DNA): TGTGCCAGCAGCTTAGCAGATAGGGACAGTAGTGAGCAGTTCTTC. The encoded protein is CASSLADRDSSEQFF. Drawing the rest from reference TRBV7-8 and TRBJ2-1, the complete variable domain is GAGVSQSPRYKVAKRGQDVALRCDPISGHVSLFWYQQALGQGPEFLTYFQNEAQLDKSGLPSDRFFAERPEGSVSTLKIQRTQQEDSAVYLCASSLADRDSSEQFFGPGTRLTVL.

The chain joins TRBV20-1 to TRBJ1-6; 10 bases match TRBD1. V shed 5 bases, J shed 7 bases, and the junction held 8 bases outside the gene matches. Per germline, CDR1 DFQATT and CDR2 SNEGSKA (reference sequence). This CDR3 is built from 15 residues. CDR3 in amino acids: CSARGQGMTNSPLHF. The CDR3 nucleotides are TGCAGTGCTCGGGGACAGGGGATGACAAATTCACCCCTCCACTTT.

The chain has TRBV11-2 and TRBJ1-1; a weak D match, TRBD1 (5 bases). V gave up 7 bases and J gave up 0 bases, with 12 bases separating them. This CDR3 has 14 residues. Germline-derived CDR1 and CDR2 are SGHAT and FQNNGV. CDR3 loop: CASTLGHLNTEAFF. CDR3 DNA: TGTGCCAGCACCCTCGGACACCTGAACACTGAAGCTTTCTTT.

The chain joins TRBV19 to TRBJ2-5; tentatively, D is TRBD2 (6 bases). Between the trimmed V and J ends, which lost 7 bases and 5 bases, there was a span of 23 bases. The germline gives CDR1 LNHDA, CDR2 SQIVND (reference sequence). CDR3 length: 16 amino acids. The CDR3 loop reads CASTHTSLGGIETQYF. DNA of the CDR3: TGTGCCAGTACTCACACCTCCCTTGGAGGGATCGAGACCCAGTACTTC.

The J gene is TRBJ2-3, the V gene TRBV27; 13 positions agree with TRBD2. CDR1 is MNHEY and CDR2 is SMNVEV in the germline V gene (reference sequence). The CDR3 spans 14 residues. With 4 bases clipped from V and 7 bases from J, the junction kept 2 bases outside the gene matches. The DNA of the CDR3 is TGTGCCAGCAGTTGGACTAGCGGGAGTCATACGCAGTATTTT. The encoded protein is CASSWTSGSHTQYF.

This clonotype was counted a few times. V gene TRBV28 combines with J gene TRBJ2-1; D gene ambiguous. V was shortened by 2 bases and J by 0 bases, with 14 bases between the two germline ends. There are 17 residues in the CDR3. Germline CDR1 reads MDHEN; CDR2 reads SYDVKM. CDR3 DNA: TGTGCCAGCAGTTTACCCTCCGGGCTGAGCTCCTACAATGAGCAGTTCTTC. Translation gives CASSLPSGLSSYNEQFF.

DNA of the CDR3: TGTGCCAGCAGGACGACAGTGGGTAATTCACCCCTCCACTTT. It codes for CASRTTVGNSPLHF. The chain joins TRBV2 to TRBJ1-6; D is perhaps TRBD1 (5 bases). The CDR3 has 14 residues. V lost 6 bases to trimming and J lost 6 bases, with 12 bases between them. Per germline, CDR1 SNHLY and CDR2 FYNNEI.

This clonotype was counted only a few times. The genes are TRBV6-1 and TRBJ2-1; possibly TRBD1 or TRBD2 for D (6 bases each). Per the germline V gene, CDR1 is MNHNS and CDR2 is SASEGT. CDR3 length: 16 amino acids. Trimming left V 4 bases short and J 4 bases short, with 17 bases between. The CDR3 loop reads CASSAWGAGVYNEQFF. The CDR3 nucleotides are TGTGCCAGCAGTGCGTGGGGGGCAGGGGTTTACAATGAGCAGTTCTTC.

The chain is built from TRBV11-2 and TRBJ1-3; unclear D gene. This CDR3 comprises 11 residues. The ends were cut back, 3 bases at V and 8 bases at J, with 5 bases in the middle. Germline V gene lookup returns CDR1 SGHAT and CDR2 FQNNGV. The CDR3: CASSFGDTIYF. CDR3 nucleotide sequence: TGTGCCAGCAGCTTCGGTGACACCATATATTTT. The full variable domain, rest sourced from reference TRBV11-2 and TRBJ1-3, is EAGVAQSPRYKIIEKRQSVAFWCNPISGHATLYWYQQILGQGPKLLIQFQNNGVVDDSQLPKDRFSAERLKGVDSTLKIQPAKLEDSAVYLCASSFGDTIYFGEGSWLTVV.

The chain has TRBV5-1 and TRBJ2-2; D uncertain. This CDR3 comprises 15 residues. Germline-derived CDR1 and CDR2 are SGHRS and YFSETQ. V lost 0 bases, J lost 0 bases, and 6 bases lay in between. The CDR3: CASSLEKTNTGELFF. CDR3 nucleotides: TGCGCCAGCAGCTTGGAGAAGACGAACACCGGGGAGCTGTTTTTT. The whole variable domain, filled in from reference TRBV5-1 and TRBJ2-2, reads KAGVTQTPRYLIKTRGQQVTLSCSPISGHRSVSWYQQTPGQGLQFLFEYFSETQRNKGNFPGRFSGRQFSNSRSEMNVSTLELGDSALYLCASSLEKTNTGELFFGEGSRLTVL.

CDR3 in DNA: TGTGCCAGCAACCCTGGGGGGGGCAAAGAGACCCAGTACTTC. Translated, it gives CASNPGGGKETQYF. The rearrangement uses TRBV2 and TRBJ2-5; TRBD2 might be the D (7 bases). Germline V gene data show CDR1 as SNHLY and CDR2 as FYNNEI. CDR3 size: 14 residues. The V and J ends lost 7 bases and 3 bases respectively, with 15 bases between them.

This clonotype was counted a few times. The chain employs TRBV10-1 and TRBJ1-2; TRBD1 matches 8 bases. The CDR3 covers 16 residues. CDR1 and CDR2 (germline): WNHNN, SYGVQD (reference sequence). The V and J ends lost 7 bases and 0 bases, in that order; junction bases with no gene match: 10. CDR3 bases: TGCGCCAGCATTATGGACAGGGTGATAGCTAACTATGGCTACACCTTC. Amino acid sequence: CASIMDRVIANYGYTF.

In its sample, this clonotype was seen many times. This chain uses TRBV7-2 with TRBJ1-1, with a weak D call TRBD1 (5 bases). The germline V gene encodes CDR1 SGHTA and CDR2 FQGNSA. V was pared by 1 base and J by 8 bases, with 11 bases between. The CDR3 length is 13 residues. The CDR3 coding sequence is TGTGCCAGCAGCTTAGGGGGGAAGACAGAAGCTTTCTTT. Translation: CASSLGGKTEAFF.

The J gene is TRBJ1-2, the V gene TRBV25-1, with D possibly TRBD1 on 6 matching bases. This CDR3 is 14 amino acids long. With 8 bases removed from V and 4 bases from J, the gap between germline ends came to 17 bases. Germline V gene data show CDR1 as MGHDK and CDR2 as SYGVNS. The CDR3 nucleotides read TGTGCCAGCCGGGCGGGGGGCGTAGCCTATGGCTACACCTTC. Amino acid sequence: CASRAGGVAYGYTF.